These 13 T cell receptor beta chains originate from one sample sequenced in a study of blood T cell repertoires in COVID-19. Produced via immunoSEQ multiplex PCR; TCRdb's table is partial and in-frame only. The repertoire includes 150,000 or so clones, about 90% of them detected once, and around 0.55% sits in the top ten. Sequencing was performed on peripheral blood. These TCRs come from a man aged 50 to 59 with acute or convalescent COVID-19.

CDR3 sequence reads: CASSEFVSGGTDTQYF. CDR3 bases: TGTGCCAGCAGTGAATTTGTTAGCGGGGGGACGGATACGCAGTATTTT. The chain carries TRBV2 and TRBJ2-3, with 10 bases matching TRBD2. Unmatched junction bases numbered 8, after V lost 2 bases and J lost 6 bases. Germline V gene lookup returns CDR1 SNHLY and CDR2 FYNNEI. This CDR3 has 16 amino acids.

The chain is built from TRBV11-2 and TRBJ2-7; 8 bases match TRBD2. Germline V gene data show CDR1 as SGHAT and CDR2 as FQNNGV. This CDR3 is 16 amino acids long. V was clipped by 5 bases and J by 2 bases; unmatched bases: 11. CDR3 sequence reads: CASSRSGGLRAYEQYV. The CDR3, as DNA: TGTGCCAGCAGCCGCAGCGGGGGATTGAGGGCCTACGAGCAGTACGTC.

This clone was found once. This sequence joins TRBV14 and TRBJ2-3, with TRBD2 identical over 8 bases. V lost 3 bases to trimming and J lost 1 base; unmatched junction nucleotides: 6. The CDR3 extends over 16 amino acids. Germline values: CDR1 SGHDN, CDR2 FVKESK. Written as DNA, the CDR3 is TGTGCCAGCAGCCACGTAGCGGGAAGAGGCACAGATACGCAGTATTTT. Amino acids: CASSHVAGRGTDTQYF.

The chain uses TRBV7-8 and TRBJ1-4; 9 bases line up with TRBD1. The germline V gene has CDR1 SGHVS and CDR2 FQNEAQ. CDR3 length: 15 amino acids. V lost 1 base and J lost 6; bases outside the gene matches: 3. CDR3 in DNA: TGTGCCAGCAGCTTAGACACAGGGGGCTATGAAAAACTGTTTTTT. Protein sequence: CASSLDTGGYEKLFF.

The genes are TRBV4-3 and TRBJ1-2; 9 bases fit TRBD1. CDR3 length equals 18 residues. Germline V gene lookup returns CDR1 LGHNA and CDR2 YSLEER. V dropped 1 base and J dropped 5; count of bases not matched to a gene: 14. CDR3 coding DNA: TGCGCCAGCAGCCAAGGCCTCAACAGGGGGCAGACCTTATATGGCTACACCTTC. Translated: CASSQGLNRGQTLYGYTF.

V gene TRBV15 combines with J gene TRBJ1-5; 8 bases are shared with TRBD1. The CDR3 spans 15 residues. Germline CDR1 reads LNHNV; CDR2 reads YYDKDF (reference sequence). V lost 1 base and J lost 4; bases outside the gene matches: 3. CDR3 sequence: CATSRADRGNQPQHF. As DNA, the CDR3 is TGTGCCACCAGCAGAGCCGACAGGGGTAATCAGCCCCAGCATTTT.

The chain joins TRBV19 to TRBJ2-2; TRBD2 matches 7 bases. The CDR3 is 14 amino acids. Germline V gene lookup returns CDR1 LNHDA and CDR2 SQIVND (reference sequence). Trimming took 4 bases from V and 3 from J; bases not matched to a gene: 2. In DNA, the CDR3 is TGTGCCAGTAGTAACCGGGGGGACACCGGGGAGCTGTTTTTT. This translates into CASSNRGDTGELFF.

This rearrangement joins TRBV3-1 (or the pseudogene TRBV3-2) to TRBJ2-5, with TRBD1 as a possible D gene (6 bases). This CDR3 has 16 residues. V gave up 0 bases and J gave up 2 bases, with 13 bases separating them. Germline V gene data show CDR1 as LGHDT and CDR2 as YNNKEL (reference sequence). DNA for the CDR3: TGTGCCAGCAGCCAAGATCCAGGGGTCGGTCAAGAGACCCAGTACTTC. Translated, it gives CASSQDPGVGQETQYF.

The J gene is TRBJ2-2, the V gene TRBV10-2; no clear D gene. The V gene's germline CDR1 is WSHSY and CDR2 SAAADI. Trimming took off 1 base at V and 5 bases at J, with 14 bases between the two ends. This CDR3 is built from 16 residues. For the CDR3, the DNA is TGCGCCAGCAGTGAGTTCGATAGCCCTGTGACCGGGGAGCTGTTTTTT. It encodes CASSEFDSPVTGELFF.

V gene TRBV4-1 combines with J gene TRBJ2-2; D possibly corresponds to TRBD1 (5 bases). The ends were cut back, 0 bases at V and 4 bases at J, with 12 bases in the middle. Per the germline V gene, CDR1 is MGHRA and CDR2 is YSYEKL. The CDR3 loop spans 16 amino acids. CDR3 region: CASSQDVQGRTGELFF. For the CDR3, the DNA is TGCGCCAGCAGCCAAGATGTCCAGGGCCGCACCGGGGAGCTGTTTTTT.

The sample holds one count of this clone. The chain joins TRBV3-1 (or the pseudogene TRBV3-2) to TRBJ2-1; 9 bases fit TRBD2. Germline V gene data show CDR1 as LGHDT and CDR2 as YNNKEL (reference sequence). This CDR3 has 13 residues. V gave up 0 bases and J gave up 14 bases; unmatched junction bases: 5. The CDR3 DNA is TGTGCCAGCAGCCAAGATAGCGGGAGTTCTAAGTTCTTC. The encoded protein is CASSQDSGSSKFF.

The chain uses TRBV19 and TRBJ1-5, with a possible D match to TRBD1 (6 bases). The CDR3 contains 13 residues. Deletions cut 6 bases from V and 6 bases from J, with 12 bases between. The V gene's germline CDR1 is LNHDA and CDR2 SQIVND (reference sequence). The CDR3 reads CASRVTGSQPQHF. The CDR3 DNA is TGTGCCAGTAGGGTCACAGGGAGTCAGCCCCAGCATTTT.

This chain joins TRBV5-8 and TRBJ2-5, with unresolved D. Trimming shortened V by 4 bases and J by 7 bases, and 11 bases separated the two germline ends. From germline, CDR1 is SGHTS and CDR2 YDEGEE. The CDR3 has 12 amino acids. CDR3 protein: CASSLAGGTQYF. The CDR3 DNA is TGTGCCAGCAGCCTCGCCGGTGGGACCCAGTACTTC.